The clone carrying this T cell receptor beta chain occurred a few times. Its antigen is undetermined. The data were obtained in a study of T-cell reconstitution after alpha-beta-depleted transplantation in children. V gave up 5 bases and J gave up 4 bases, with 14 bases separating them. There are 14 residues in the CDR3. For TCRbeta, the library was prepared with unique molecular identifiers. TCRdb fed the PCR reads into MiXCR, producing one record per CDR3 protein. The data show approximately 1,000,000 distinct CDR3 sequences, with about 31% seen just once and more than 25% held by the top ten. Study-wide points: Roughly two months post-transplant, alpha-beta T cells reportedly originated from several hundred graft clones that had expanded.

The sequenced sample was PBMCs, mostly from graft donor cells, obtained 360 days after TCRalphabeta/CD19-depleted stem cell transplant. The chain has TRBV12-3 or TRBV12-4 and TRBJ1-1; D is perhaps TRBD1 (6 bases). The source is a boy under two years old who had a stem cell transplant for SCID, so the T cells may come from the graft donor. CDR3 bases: TGTGCCAGCAGTACAGGGATCCGAACCACTGAAGCTTTCTTT. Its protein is CASSTGIRTTEAFF.